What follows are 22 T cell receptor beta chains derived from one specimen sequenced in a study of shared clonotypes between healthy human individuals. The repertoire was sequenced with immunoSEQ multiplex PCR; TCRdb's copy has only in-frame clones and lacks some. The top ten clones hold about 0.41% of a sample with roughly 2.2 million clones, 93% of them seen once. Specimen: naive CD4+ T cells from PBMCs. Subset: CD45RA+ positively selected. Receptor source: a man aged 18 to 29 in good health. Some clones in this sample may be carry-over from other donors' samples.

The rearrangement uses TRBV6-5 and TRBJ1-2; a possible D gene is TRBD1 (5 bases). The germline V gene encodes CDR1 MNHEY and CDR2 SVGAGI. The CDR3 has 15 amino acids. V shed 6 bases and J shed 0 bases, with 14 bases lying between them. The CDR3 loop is CASRIFREPNYGYTF. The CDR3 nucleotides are TGTGCCAGCAGGATTTTCAGGGAACCTAACTATGGCTACACCTTC.

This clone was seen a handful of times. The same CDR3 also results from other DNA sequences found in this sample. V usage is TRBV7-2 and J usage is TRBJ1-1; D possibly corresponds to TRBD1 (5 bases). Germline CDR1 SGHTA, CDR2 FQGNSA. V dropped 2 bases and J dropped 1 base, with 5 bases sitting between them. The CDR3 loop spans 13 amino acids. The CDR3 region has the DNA TGTGCCAGCAGCTTACAGGGGAACACTGAAGCTTTCTTT. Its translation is CASSLQGNTEAFF.

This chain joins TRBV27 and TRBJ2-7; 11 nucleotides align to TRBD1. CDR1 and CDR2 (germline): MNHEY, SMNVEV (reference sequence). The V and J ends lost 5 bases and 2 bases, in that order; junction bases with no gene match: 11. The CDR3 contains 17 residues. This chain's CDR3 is CASSPLSGQGATYEQYF. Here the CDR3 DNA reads TGTGCCAGCAGTCCCTTATCCGGACAGGGGGCTACCTACGAGCAGTACTTC.

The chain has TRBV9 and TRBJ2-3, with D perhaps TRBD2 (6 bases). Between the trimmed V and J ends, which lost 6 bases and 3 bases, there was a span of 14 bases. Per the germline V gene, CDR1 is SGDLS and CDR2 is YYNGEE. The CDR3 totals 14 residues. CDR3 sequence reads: CASTLDGGTDTQYF. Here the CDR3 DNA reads TGTGCCAGCACCCTGGATGGAGGGACAGATACGCAGTATTTT.

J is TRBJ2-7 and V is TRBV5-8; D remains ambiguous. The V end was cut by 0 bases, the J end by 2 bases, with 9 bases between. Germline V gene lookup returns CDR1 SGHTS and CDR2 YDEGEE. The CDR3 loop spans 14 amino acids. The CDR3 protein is CASSLVMGTYEQYF. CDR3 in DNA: TGTGCCAGCAGCTTGGTTATGGGAACCTACGAGCAGTACTTC.

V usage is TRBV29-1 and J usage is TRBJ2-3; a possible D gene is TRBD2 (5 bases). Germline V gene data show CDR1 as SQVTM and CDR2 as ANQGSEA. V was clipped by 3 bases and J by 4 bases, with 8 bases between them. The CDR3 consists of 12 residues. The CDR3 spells CSVDEGSDTQYF. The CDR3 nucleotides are TGCAGCGTTGACGAGGGATCAGATACGCAGTATTTT.

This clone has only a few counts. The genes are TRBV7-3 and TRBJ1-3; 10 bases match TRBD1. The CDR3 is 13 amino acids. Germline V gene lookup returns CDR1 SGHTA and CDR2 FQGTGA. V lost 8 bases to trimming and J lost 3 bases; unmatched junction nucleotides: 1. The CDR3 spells CASGTGVGNTIYF. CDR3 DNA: TGTGCCAGCGGGACAGGGGTTGGAAACACCATATATTTT.

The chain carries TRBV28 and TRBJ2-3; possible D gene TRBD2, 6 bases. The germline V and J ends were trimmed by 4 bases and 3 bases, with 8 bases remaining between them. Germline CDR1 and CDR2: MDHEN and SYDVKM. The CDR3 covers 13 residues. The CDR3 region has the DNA TGTGCCAGCAGTTCCGGGGGTACAGATACGCAGTATTTT. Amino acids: CASSSGGTDTQYF.

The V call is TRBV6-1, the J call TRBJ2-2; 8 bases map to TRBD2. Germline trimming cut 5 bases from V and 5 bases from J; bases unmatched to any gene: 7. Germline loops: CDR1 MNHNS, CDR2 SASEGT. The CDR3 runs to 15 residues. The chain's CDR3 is CASSWGTSGTGELFF. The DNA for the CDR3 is TGTGCCAGCAGTTGGGGGACTAGTGGGACCGGGGAGCTGTTTTTT.

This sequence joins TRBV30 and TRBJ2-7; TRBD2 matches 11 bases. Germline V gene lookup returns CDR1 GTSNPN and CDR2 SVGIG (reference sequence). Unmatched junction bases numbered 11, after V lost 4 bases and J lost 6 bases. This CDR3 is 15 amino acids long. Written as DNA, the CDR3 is TGTGCCTGGACCCCCAGTCTTCTAGCGGGAGGCGAGCAGTACTTC. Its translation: CAWTPSLLAGGEQYF.

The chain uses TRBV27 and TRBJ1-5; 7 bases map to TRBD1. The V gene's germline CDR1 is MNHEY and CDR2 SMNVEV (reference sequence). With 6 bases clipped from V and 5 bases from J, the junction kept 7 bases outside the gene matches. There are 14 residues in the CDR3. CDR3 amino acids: CASSLHRGDQPQHF. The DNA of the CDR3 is TGTGCCAGCAGCCTTCACAGGGGAGATCAGCCCCAGCATTTT.

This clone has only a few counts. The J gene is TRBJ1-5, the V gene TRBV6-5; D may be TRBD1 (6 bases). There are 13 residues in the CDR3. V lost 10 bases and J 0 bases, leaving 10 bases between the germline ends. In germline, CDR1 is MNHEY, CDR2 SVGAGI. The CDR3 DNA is TGTGCCACCGGGGACAATAGCAATCAGCCCCAGCATTTT. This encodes CATGDNSNQPQHF.

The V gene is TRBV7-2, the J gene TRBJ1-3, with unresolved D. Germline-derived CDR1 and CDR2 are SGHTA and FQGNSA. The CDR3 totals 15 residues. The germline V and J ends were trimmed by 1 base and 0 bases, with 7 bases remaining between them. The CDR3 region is CASSLVGTSGNTIYF. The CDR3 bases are TGTGCCAGCAGCTTAGTCGGCACCTCTGGAAACACCATATATTTT.

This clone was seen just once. The CDR3 loop is CSAVLATEQFF. CDR3 bases: TGCAGTGCCGTCCTCGCGACTGAGCAGTTCTTC. The chain recombines TRBV20-1 with TRBJ2-1; the D is unclear. V lost 6 bases and J 9 bases, leaving 12 bases between the germline ends. CDR1 is DFQATT and CDR2 is SNEGSKA in the germline V gene (reference sequence). The CDR3 runs to 11 residues.

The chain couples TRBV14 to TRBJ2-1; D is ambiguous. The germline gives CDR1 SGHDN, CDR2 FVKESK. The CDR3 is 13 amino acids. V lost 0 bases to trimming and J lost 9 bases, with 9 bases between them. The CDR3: CASSQDVTTEQFF. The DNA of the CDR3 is TGTGCCAGCAGCCAAGATGTCACGACTGAGCAGTTCTTC.

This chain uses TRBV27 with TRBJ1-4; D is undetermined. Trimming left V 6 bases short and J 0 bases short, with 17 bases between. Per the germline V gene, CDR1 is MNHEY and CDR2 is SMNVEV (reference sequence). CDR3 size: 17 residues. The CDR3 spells CASSVKRPVATNEKLFF. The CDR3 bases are TGTGCCAGCAGCGTGAAACGCCCAGTTGCAACTAATGAAAAACTGTTTTTT. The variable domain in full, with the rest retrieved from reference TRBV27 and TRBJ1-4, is EAQVTQNPRYLITVTGKKLTVTCSQNMNHEYMSWYRQDPGLGLRQIYYSMNVEVTDKGDVPEGYKVSRKEKRNFPLILESPSPNQTSLYFCASSVKRPVATNEKLFFGSGTQLSVL.

The CDR3 is CASSVTEPPDRFF. The CDR3 DNA follows: TGTGCCAGCAGCGTTACAGAGCCCCCTGACCGATTCTTT. J is TRBJ1-1 and V is TRBV11-2; D is unclear. Deletions cut 5 bases from V and 14 bases from J, with 21 bases between. Germline assignment: CDR1 SGHAT and CDR2 FQNNGV. The CDR3 consists of 13 residues.

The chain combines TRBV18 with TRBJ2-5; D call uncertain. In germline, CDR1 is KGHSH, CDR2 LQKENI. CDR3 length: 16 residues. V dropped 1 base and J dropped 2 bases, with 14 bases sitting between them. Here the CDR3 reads CASSPLQLAAQETQYF. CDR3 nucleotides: TGTGCCAGCTCACCACTCCAGCTCGCCGCTCAAGAGACCCAGTACTTC.

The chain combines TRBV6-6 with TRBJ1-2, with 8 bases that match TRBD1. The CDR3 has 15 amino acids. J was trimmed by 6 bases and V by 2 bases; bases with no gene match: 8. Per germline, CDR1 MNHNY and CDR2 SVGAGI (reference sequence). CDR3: CASSYVLDRVDGYTF. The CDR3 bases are TGTGCCAGCAGTTACGTGCTGGACAGGGTCGATGGCTACACCTTC.

The CDR3 protein is CASRGDSVETQYF. Written as DNA, the CDR3 is TGTGCCAGCAGAGGGGACAGTGTAGAGACCCAGTACTTC. The chain employs TRBV6-6 and TRBJ2-5; TRBD1 matches at 7 bases. This CDR3 contains 13 residues. Looked up from germline, CDR1 is MNHNY and CDR2 is SVGAGI (reference sequence). Trimming took 6 bases from V and 4 from J; bases not matched to a gene: 5.

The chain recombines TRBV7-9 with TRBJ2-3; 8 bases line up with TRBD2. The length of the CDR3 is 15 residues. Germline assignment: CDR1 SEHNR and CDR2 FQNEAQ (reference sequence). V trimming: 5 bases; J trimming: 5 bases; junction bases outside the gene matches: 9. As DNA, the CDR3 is TGTGCCAGCAGCCTTAAGCGGGAGTCGGGAGATACGCAGTATTTT. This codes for CASSLKRESGDTQYF.

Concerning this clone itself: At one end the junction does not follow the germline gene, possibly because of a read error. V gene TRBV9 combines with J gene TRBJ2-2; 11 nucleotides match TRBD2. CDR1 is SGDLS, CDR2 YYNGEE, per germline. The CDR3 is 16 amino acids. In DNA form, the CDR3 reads TGTGCCAGCAGCTCCCGACTAGCGGGACACACCAGGGAGCTGTTTTTT. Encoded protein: CASSSRLAGHTRELFF.